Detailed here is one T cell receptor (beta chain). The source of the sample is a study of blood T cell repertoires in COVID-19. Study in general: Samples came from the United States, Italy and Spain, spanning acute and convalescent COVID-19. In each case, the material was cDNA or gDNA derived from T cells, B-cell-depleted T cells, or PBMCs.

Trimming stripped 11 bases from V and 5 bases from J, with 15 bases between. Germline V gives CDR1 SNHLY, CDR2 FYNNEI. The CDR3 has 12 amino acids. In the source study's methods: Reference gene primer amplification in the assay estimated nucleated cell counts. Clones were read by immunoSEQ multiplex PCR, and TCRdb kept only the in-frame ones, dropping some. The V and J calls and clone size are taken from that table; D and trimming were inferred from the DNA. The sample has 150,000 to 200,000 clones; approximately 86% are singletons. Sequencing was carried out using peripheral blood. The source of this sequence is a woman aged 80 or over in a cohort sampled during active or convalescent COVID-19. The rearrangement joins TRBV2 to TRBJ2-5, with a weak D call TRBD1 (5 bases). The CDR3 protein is CALRQGTETQYF. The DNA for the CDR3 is TGTGCCCTAAGGCAGGGCACGGAGACCCAGTACTTC.